The 20 T cell receptor beta chains listed next were all sequenced from one sample in a study of blood T cell repertoires in COVID-19. The method was immunoSEQ multiplex PCR; TCRdb's version includes in-frame clones alone and lacks a portion of them. Here the sample spans 130,000 to 150,000 clones, 75% to 85% being singletons. Sequencing was carried out using peripheral blood. Receptors originate from a woman aged 45-59 years in a cohort sampled during active or convalescent COVID-19.

The chain has TRBV20-1 and TRBJ1-5; TRBD1 matches 9 bases. After removal of 3 bases from V and 4 bases from J, the junction contained 10 bases not matched to a gene. This CDR3 has 16 amino acids. Germline loops: CDR1 DFQATT, CDR2 SNEGSKA (reference sequence). CDR3 DNA sequence: TGCAGTGCTAGTGAGATCTCCGGGACAGGGAATCAGCCCCAGCATTTT. Protein product: CSASEISGTGNQPQHF.

This clone was seen once. The chain couples TRBV11-2 to TRBJ1-2, with D possibly being TRBD1 (6 bases). The CDR3 loop spans 16 amino acids. Germline V gives CDR1 SGHAT, CDR2 FQNNGV. V lost 5 bases and J lost 10, with 26 bases in between. The CDR3 DNA follows: TGTGCCAGCAGCGGGTTACAGGGTCGCGTCTTTAGGGACTACACCTTC. It specifies CASSGLQGRVFRDYTF.

This clone came up a few times. The CDR3 region is CASSLGEGAWTGELFF. The CDR3 nucleotides read TGTGCCAGCAGCTTGGGAGAGGGGGCTTGGACCGGGGAGCTGTTTTTT. The J gene is TRBJ2-2, the V gene TRBV5-6; 7 positions match TRBD1. V gave up 0 bases and J gave up 5 bases; unmatched junction bases: 7. Germline V lookup: CDR1 SGHDT, CDR2 YYEEEE. This CDR3 has 16 amino acids.

This clone has only a few counts. V gene TRBV19 combines with J gene TRBJ1-5; D remains ambiguous. CDR1 is LNHDA and CDR2 is SQIVND in the germline V gene (reference sequence). V lost 11 bases, J lost 2 bases, and 10 bases lay in between. This CDR3 spans 12 amino acids. The CDR3 coding sequence is TGTGCCTCAAGCGGGGGCAATCAGCCCCAGCATTTT. It specifies CASSGGNQPQHF.

The chain uses TRBV10-3 and TRBJ1-6, with D possibly TRBD1 on 6 matching bases. CDR3 length: 17 amino acids. The V gene lost 0 bases and the J gene lost 2 bases, with 11 bases spanning the gap. Germline V gene sequence: CDR1 ENHRY, CDR2 SYGVKD. The CDR3 DNA reads as TGTGCCATCAGTGAGTCAACAGGGATCACCTATAATTCACCCCTCCACTTT. This translates into CAISESTGITYNSPLHF.

This clone was seen a handful of times. The chain links TRBV3-1 (or the pseudogene TRBV3-2) to TRBJ2-2, with 13 bases fitting TRBD2. J lost 5 bases, V lost 4 bases, and 7 bases had no gene match. Germline V gene sequence: CDR1 LGHDT, CDR2 YNNKEL (reference sequence). This CDR3 has 17 residues. The CDR3 reads CASSRGLAGSSTGELFF. In DNA form, the CDR3 reads TGTGCCAGCAGCCGGGGACTAGCGGGGTCCTCAACCGGGGAGCTGTTTTTT.

V usage is TRBV7-9 and J usage is TRBJ2-4, with 10 bases aligning to TRBD2. CDR3 length: 13 residues. CDR1 is SEHNR, CDR2 FQNEAQ, per germline (reference sequence). V dropped 5 bases and J dropped 9; count of bases not matched to a gene: 4. CDR3 protein: CASSQLAGGIQYF. Written as DNA, the CDR3 is TGTGCCAGCAGCCAGTTAGCGGGGGGCATTCAGTACTTC.

This clone was seen only a few times. V is TRBV19 and J is TRBJ1-1; perhaps TRBD1 as D (6 bases). V was trimmed by 5 bases and J by 1 base, leaving 14 bases between them. The CDR3 consists of 15 residues. CDR1 LNHDA and CDR2 SQIVND come from the germline V gene (reference sequence). The CDR3 reads CASSSAGAGNTEAFF. Here the CDR3 DNA reads TGTGCCAGTAGTTCCGCGGGGGCGGGGAACACTGAAGCTTTCTTT.

The gene calls are TRBV7-6 and TRBJ1-4; TRBD1 might be the D (5 bases). Per the germline V gene, CDR1 is SGHVS and CDR2 is FNYEAQ. The CDR3 extends over 17 amino acids. Trimming shortened V by 5 bases and J by 0 bases, and 16 bases separated the two germline ends. CDR3: CASSHPLRDSTNEKLFF. The CDR3 nucleotides are TGTGCCAGCAGCCACCCCCTTAGGGACTCAACTAATGAAAAACTGTTTTTT.

The table lists this clone with a count of one. The V call is TRBV5-6, the J call TRBJ1-4; TRBD1 aligns across 8 bases. V was clipped by 5 bases and J by 5 bases; unmatched bases: 2. Germline-derived CDR1 and CDR2 are SGHDT and YYEEEE. This CDR3 spans 13 amino acids. Written as DNA, the CDR3 is TGTGCCAGCAGGGACAGGGTGAATGAAAAACTGTTTTTT. This codes for CASRDRVNEKLFF.

This chain connects TRBV3-1 (or the pseudogene TRBV3-2) to TRBJ1-4, with 9 bases that match TRBD1. Germline values: CDR1 LGHDT, CDR2 YNNKEL (reference sequence). With V trimmed by 8 bases and J by 2 bases, 6 bases remained unmatched. This CDR3 contains 15 residues. The CDR3: CASHRGRPTNEKLFF. In DNA form, the CDR3 reads TGTGCCAGCCACAGGGGGCGCCCGACTAATGAAAAACTGTTTTTT.

The chain couples TRBV6-1 to TRBJ1-3, with 8 bases aligning to TRBD1. Germline CDR1 reads MNHNS; CDR2 reads SASEGT. There are 15 residues in the CDR3. The trim removed 3 bases at V and 2 bases at J, leaving 3 bases unmatched. The CDR3 sequence: CASSDETGAGNTIYF. The CDR3 region has the DNA TGTGCCAGCAGTGACGAGACAGGGGCTGGAAACACCATATATTTT.

This clone was picked up a small number of times. This chain uses TRBV18 with TRBJ1-2; TRBD1 might be the D (6 bases). This CDR3 contains 16 residues. The germline gives CDR1 KGHSH, CDR2 LQKENI. Deletions cut 1 base from V and 1 base from J, with 13 bases between. CDR3 sequence (DNA): TGTGCCAGCTCACCACACCAAAAGACAGGTAACTATGGCTACACCTTC. Translated, it gives CASSPHQKTGNYGYTF.

This clone was recorded once. V gene TRBV14 combines with J gene TRBJ2-5; 8 bases match TRBD1. The length of the CDR3 is 13 residues. Germline V gives CDR1 SGHDN, CDR2 FVKESK. Trimming at V came to 4 bases and at J to 3 bases, leaving 1 base not matched to a gene. The CDR3 here is CASSRQGKETQYF. As DNA, the CDR3 is TGTGCCAGCAGCCGACAGGGGAAAGAGACCCAGTACTTC.

Regarding this clone: Other DNA sequences in this sample translate to the same CDR3. The chain carries TRBV18 and TRBJ1-2; D unresolved. The CDR3 sequence is 12 residues long. Trimming shortened V by 0 bases and J by 5 bases, and 4 bases separated the two germline ends. Germline V lookup: CDR1 KGHSH, CDR2 LQKENI. The CDR3 spells CASSPPGYGYTF. DNA of the CDR3: TGTGCCAGCTCACCACCCGGTTATGGCTACACCTTC.

The DNA for the CDR3 is TGTGCCAGCAGTGGCCCCGGGACAGCCGATGTTAGCAATCAGCCCCAGCATTTT. Protein product: CASSGPGTADVSNQPQHF. V is TRBV6-1 and J is TRBJ1-5; 7 bases match TRBD1. CDR1 is MNHNS and CDR2 is SASEGT in the germline V gene. After removal of 4 bases from V and 0 bases from J, the junction contained 12 bases not matched to a gene. The CDR3 covers 18 residues.

V usage is TRBV15 and J usage is TRBJ2-6; D gene ambiguous. With 0 bases removed from V and 4 bases from J, the gap between germline ends came to 7 bases. The CDR3 has 15 amino acids. Germline assignment: CDR1 LNHNV and CDR2 YYDKDF (reference sequence). The CDR3 nucleotides read TGTGCCACCAGCAGAGATAATTCCGGGGCCAACGTCCTGACTTTC. It yields the protein CATSRDNSGANVLTF.

This clone was observed once. V gene TRBV19 combines with J gene TRBJ1-6; TRBD1 agrees at 7 bases. J lost 6 bases, V lost 5 bases, and 7 bases had no gene match. The CDR3 runs 15 residues. Germline CDR1 and CDR2: LNHDA and SQIVND (reference sequence). The CDR3 reads CASSLTWDSNSPLHF. CDR3 bases: TGTGCCAGTAGTCTTACATGGGACAGTAATTCACCCCTCCACTTT.

The chain carries TRBV19 and TRBJ1-2; tentative D call: TRBD1 (5 bases). This CDR3 is 11 amino acids long. Germline V gene lookup returns CDR1 LNHDA and CDR2 SQIVND (reference sequence). Trimming stripped 8 bases from V and 6 bases from J, with 10 bases between. Written as DNA, the CDR3 is TGTGCCAGTTACGGGGGGGATGGCTACACCTTC. This translates into CASYGGDGYTF.

V usage is TRBV19 and J usage is TRBJ1-5; TRBD1 might be the D (6 bases). Germline V gene data show CDR1 as LNHDA and CDR2 as SQIVND (reference sequence). The CDR3 contains 16 residues. V dropped 0 bases and J dropped 5 bases, with 14 bases sitting between them. DNA for the CDR3: TGTGCCAGTAGTATAGAGGCAGTGGGGGCTTATCAGCCCCAGCATTTT. This gives the protein CASSIEAVGAYQPQHF.